The 29 T cell receptor beta chains given below trace back to one sample, sequenced in a study of shared clonotypes between healthy human individuals. The naive CD8 subset, CD45RO-negative cells positively selected for CCR7, excluded terminally differentiated effector memory CD45RA+ cells. Profiled with immunoSEQ multiplex PCR; TCRdb holds only in-frame clones, not every one. This table holds roughly 2.1 million clones, 85% to 95% found once. The sequenced sample consisted of naive CD8+ T cells from PBMCs. Source of these receptors: a young man in good health. Some clones in this sample may be carry-over from other donors' samples.

The chain has TRBV9 and TRBJ1-2; D is undetermined. Deletions cut 0 bases from V and 0 bases from J, with 6 bases between. The CDR3 extends over 14 amino acids. Germline V gene sequence: CDR1 SGDLS, CDR2 YYNGEE. The DNA for the CDR3 is TGTGCCAGCAGCGTAGGGAGTCCTAACTATGGCTACACCTTC. This encodes CASSVGSPNYGYTF.

V is TRBV27 and J is TRBJ1-2; a weak D match, TRBD1 (5 bases). The germline CDR1 and CDR2 sequences are MNHEY and SMNVEV (reference sequence). CDR3 length: 13 residues. V was shortened by 5 bases and J by 4 bases, with 11 bases between the two germline ends. The DNA of the CDR3 is TGTGCCAGCAGTCCCGACAGTTTCTATGGCTACACCTTC. Amino acids: CASSPDSFYGYTF.

The V call is TRBV10-1, the J call TRBJ2-7; no definite D call. CDR1 and CDR2 (germline): WNHNN, SYGVQD (reference sequence). The CDR3 has 15 residues. V gave up 5 bases and J gave up 1 base, with 15 bases separating them. The CDR3 protein is CASSPTPTRSYEQYF. The CDR3 nucleotides read TGCGCCAGCAGTCCTACTCCGACTCGATCCTACGAGCAGTACTTC.

The V call is TRBV4-1, the J call TRBJ2-7; 7 bases fit TRBD1. This CDR3 has 15 residues. Germline V lookup: CDR1 MGHRA, CDR2 YSYEKL. V dropped 4 bases and J dropped 4; count of bases not matched to a gene: 10. The DNA for the CDR3 is TGCGCCAGCAGCCTGGCCGGGCAGGGGGATTACGAGCAGTACTTC. Amino acid sequence: CASSLAGQGDYEQYF.

The chain uses TRBV5-1 and TRBJ2-7; a possible D gene is TRBD1 (5 bases). CDR1 is SGHRS, CDR2 YFSETQ, per germline. The CDR3 runs to 15 residues. The V end was cut by 1 base, the J end by 5 bases, with 16 bases between. CDR3 DNA: TGCGCCAGCAGCTTGTGGCAGGGTATGAGGAACGAGCAGTACTTC. This codes for CASSLWQGMRNEQYF.

The CDR3 loop reads CSVGLAFTGELFF. The DNA of the CDR3 is TGCAGCGTTGGTCTAGCGTTCACCGGGGAGCTGTTTTTT. This chain uses TRBV29-1 with TRBJ2-2; the D gene is possibly TRBD2 (6 bases). The CDR3 extends over 13 amino acids. Germline V lookup: CDR1 SQVTM, CDR2 ANQGSEA. The germline V and J ends were trimmed by 4 bases and 4 bases, with 10 bases remaining between them.

The chain carries TRBV11-2 and TRBJ1-1, with D tentatively TRBD1 (6 bases). Trimming left V 3 bases short and J 1 base short, with 12 bases between. In germline, CDR1 is SGHAT, CDR2 FQNNGV. This CDR3 is built from 15 residues. The CDR3 region is CASSFPSGANTEAFF. The CDR3 nucleotides read TGTGCCAGCAGCTTCCCTTCAGGGGCGAACACTGAAGCTTTCTTT. Full variable domain (outside the CDR3, taken from reference TRBV11-2 and TRBJ1-1): EAGVAQSPRYKIIEKRQSVAFWCNPISGHATLYWYQQILGQGPKLLIQFQNNGVVDDSQLPKDRFSAERLKGVDSTLKIQPAKLEDSAVYLCASSFPSGANTEAFFGQGTRLTVV.

The V and J genes are TRBV19 and TRBJ1-1; a weak D match, TRBD1 (5 bases). V lost 8 bases, J lost 5 bases, and 15 bases lay in between. The CDR3 extends over 13 amino acids. Germline CDR1 and CDR2: LNHDA and SQIVND (reference sequence). CDR3 region: CASSRVGRTEAFF. The DNA for the CDR3 is TGTGCCAGTTCCAGGGTGGGGAGAACTGAAGCTTTCTTT.

The chain couples TRBV10-3 to TRBJ1-1, with unresolved D. CDR1 is ENHRY, CDR2 SYGVKD, per germline. The CDR3 runs to 17 residues. Between the trimmed V and J ends, which lost 4 bases and 0 bases, there was a span of 18 bases. CDR3 DNA sequence: TGTGCCATCAGTGGTGGGAAGGTCGACTACATGAACACTGAAGCTTTCTTT. Amino acids: CAISGGKVDYMNTEAFF.

V and J are TRBV9 and TRBJ2-3; D perhaps matches TRBD2 (6 bases). Germline loops: CDR1 SGDLS, CDR2 YYNGEE. The CDR3 runs to 16 residues. Trimming removed 1 base at V and 5 bases at J, with 17 bases between. CDR3 residues: CASSVKRVSPEDTQYF. In DNA form, the CDR3 reads TGTGCCAGCAGCGTAAAGCGGGTGTCCCCCGAAGATACGCAGTATTTT.

The chain combines TRBV13 with TRBJ2-7; no reliable D call. CDR1 is PRHDT, CDR2 FYEKMQ, per germline (reference sequence). The CDR3 has 15 amino acids. V lost 4 bases, J lost 2 bases, and 15 bases lay in between. As DNA, the CDR3 is TGTGCCAGCAGCTACAGTCCAGCCACCCCCTACGAGCAGTACTTC. Protein: CASSYSPATPYEQYF. The entire variable domain, with the rest obtained from reference TRBV13 and TRBJ2-7, is as follows: AAGVIQSPRHLIKEKRETATLKCYPIPRHDTVYWYQQGPGQDPQFLISFYEKMQSDKGSIPDRFSAQQFSDYHSELNMSSLELGDSALYFCASSYSPATPYEQYFGPGTRLTVT.

The genes are TRBV5-6 and TRBJ2-5, with D maybe TRBD1 (5 bases). V shed 4 bases and J shed 3 bases, with 10 bases lying between them. This CDR3 comprises 13 residues. The germline gives CDR1 SGHDT, CDR2 YYEEEE. CDR3 sequence: CASSPETEETQYF. CDR3 nucleotide sequence: TGTGCCAGCAGCCCCGAGACAGAAGAGACCCAGTACTTC.

The gene calls are TRBV5-4 and TRBJ2-3; 7 nucleotides match TRBD1. The germline gives CDR1 SGHNT, CDR2 YYREEE (reference sequence). The CDR3 is made up of 16 amino acids. Trimming cost V 1 base and J 2 bases; bases outside gene matches: 7. The CDR3 spells CASSLRQGPITDTQYF. The CDR3 DNA follows: TGTGCCAGCAGCTTGCGACAGGGACCCATCACAGATACGCAGTATTTT.

The V gene is TRBV9, the J gene TRBJ2-1, with 8 bases that match TRBD2. V shed 4 bases and J 4 bases; nucleotides not matched to a gene: 10. CDR3 length: 16 residues. The germline gives CDR1 SGDLS, CDR2 YYNGEE. The CDR3 region is CASSHPAGVVYNEQFF. The CDR3 DNA follows: TGTGCCAGCAGCCACCCAGCGGGAGTGGTGTACAATGAGCAGTTCTTC.

This clone has a handful of counts. J is TRBJ1-1 and V is TRBV6-5, with unresolved D. V lost 8 bases to trimming and J lost 1 base, with 11 bases between them. CDR1 is MNHEY, CDR2 SVGAGI, per germline. The CDR3 sequence is 13 residues long. CDR3 loop: CASGQSANTEAFF. CDR3 sequence (DNA): TGTGCCAGCGGCCAATCGGCGAACACTGAAGCTTTCTTT.

The V and J genes are TRBV28 and TRBJ1-1; D is ambiguous. The CDR3 totals 13 residues. In germline, CDR1 is MDHEN, CDR2 SYDVKM. V lost 5 bases to trimming and J lost 3 bases, with 10 bases between them. The CDR3 DNA is TGTGCCAGCAGTCCCATGGGTGACACTGAAGCTTTCTTT. Translation gives CASSPMGDTEAFF.

This clone was found a few times. This sequence joins TRBV9 and TRBJ1-1; D gene unclear. V was clipped by 4 bases and J by 3 bases, with 13 bases between them. The CDR3 sequence is 14 residues long. The germline CDR1 and CDR2 sequences are SGDLS and YYNGEE. CDR3 sequence reads: CASSTTDGDTEAFF. In DNA, the CDR3 is TGTGCCAGCAGCACTACCGATGGGGACACTGAAGCTTTCTTT.

To note about this clone: This same CDR3 is encoded by further DNA sequences in the sample. The chain is built from TRBV28 and TRBJ1-5; D is undetermined. V shed 3 bases and J shed 2 bases, with 2 bases lying between them. Germline-derived CDR1 and CDR2 are MDHEN and SYDVKM. The CDR3 runs to 12 residues. The CDR3 DNA reads TGTGCCAGCAGTTTTCGCAATCAGCCCCAGCATTTT. The encoded protein is CASSFRNQPQHF.

The gene calls are TRBV14 and TRBJ1-1; D is perhaps TRBD1 (6 bases). Germline values: CDR1 SGHDN, CDR2 FVKESK. V dropped 4 bases and J dropped 7 bases, with 13 bases sitting between them. The CDR3 has 13 amino acids. The CDR3 coding sequence is TGTGCCAGCAGCCCCAGGGGTTACCTTGAAGCTTTCTTT. Translating gives CASSPRGYLEAFF.

The chain has TRBV19 and TRBJ2-7, with D perhaps being TRBD1 or TRBD2 (6 bases each). Deletions cut 2 bases from V and 4 bases from J, with 15 bases between. Per germline, CDR1 LNHDA and CDR2 SQIVND (reference sequence). The CDR3 is 15 residues long. The CDR3 loop is CASSINREAVYEQYF. DNA of the CDR3: TGTGCCAGTAGTATAAACAGGGAGGCCGTTTACGAGCAGTACTTC.

J is TRBJ2-5 and V is TRBV19; weak D call: TRBD2 (6 bases). The germline V gene encodes CDR1 LNHDA and CDR2 SQIVND (reference sequence). V lost 5 bases, J lost 5 bases, and 18 bases lay in between. The CDR3 extends over 15 amino acids. CDR3 protein: CASSPRLVVWETQYF. For the CDR3, the DNA is TGTGCCAGTAGTCCACGACTAGTAGTTTGGGAGACCCAGTACTTC.

The gene calls are TRBV28 and TRBJ2-7, with unresolved D. Germline CDR1 MDHEN, CDR2 SYDVKM. This CDR3 region has 14 residues. V dropped 3 bases and J dropped 3 bases, with 12 bases sitting between them. The chain's CDR3 is CASSFGWAGYEQYF. CDR3 nucleotide sequence: TGTGCCAGCAGTTTCGGCTGGGCTGGCTACGAGCAGTACTTC. Full variable domain (remainder filled in from reference TRBV28 and TRBJ2-7): DVKVTQSSRYLVKRTGEKVFLECVQDMDHENMFWYRQDPGLGLRLIYFSYDVKMKEKGDIPEGYSVSREKKERFSLILESASTNQTSMYLCASSFGWAGYEQYFGPGTRLTVT.

CDR3 loop: CSVNGRGAGSEQFF. CDR3 DNA sequence: TGCAGCGTTAATGGGCGGGGGGCAGGATCTGAGCAGTTCTTC. The rearrangement links TRBV29-1 to TRBJ2-1; 8 positions match TRBD2. The germline gives CDR1 SQVTM, CDR2 ANQGSEA. Trimming cost V 5 bases and J 9 bases; bases outside gene matches: 12. The CDR3 is 14 amino acids.

The J gene is TRBJ2-2, the V gene TRBV9; D gene ambiguous. CDR1 and CDR2 from the germline V gene are SGDLS and YYNGEE. Deletions cut 4 bases from V and 6 bases from J, with 7 bases between. This CDR3 comprises 12 residues. The CDR3 coding sequence is TGTGCCAGCAGCCTCGAATCCGGGGAGCTGTTTTTT. This translates into CASSLESGELFF.

The chain combines TRBV7-2 with TRBJ2-1, with 8 bases matching TRBD1. Germline V gene data show CDR1 as SGHTA and CDR2 as FQGNSA. The CDR3 consists of 16 residues. Trimming took 2 bases from V and 7 from J; bases not matched to a gene: 10. CDR3 bases: TGTGCCAGCAGCTTAATTAGGGACAGGTTGTTGAATGAGCAGTTCTTC. It specifies CASSLIRDRLLNEQFF.

The chain carries TRBV4-3 and TRBJ2-7; a weak D match, TRBD2 (5 bases). Per the germline V gene, CDR1 is LGHNA and CDR2 is YSLEER. This CDR3 spans 16 amino acids. Deletions cut 0 bases from V and 2 bases from J, with 14 bases between. The CDR3 is CASSQENLAATYEQYF. Written as DNA, the CDR3 is TGCGCCAGCAGCCAAGAGAACCTAGCTGCAACCTACGAGCAGTACTTC.

This chain joins TRBV13 and TRBJ1-2, with 8 positions matching TRBD1. This CDR3 comprises 14 residues. Germline lookup yields CDR1 PRHDT and CDR2 FYEKMQ (reference sequence). V lost 5 bases and J lost 6; bases outside the gene matches: 8. This CDR3 reads CASSPGQGMDGYTF. The CDR3 DNA reads as TGTGCCAGCAGCCCAGGACAGGGAATGGATGGCTACACCTTC.

Comment on this clone: The same CDR3 can be traced to other DNA sequences in this sample. The chain joins TRBV5-6 to TRBJ1-1; tentatively, D is TRBD1 (5 bases). The ends were cut back, 1 base at V and 2 bases at J, with 9 bases in the middle. In germline, CDR1 is SGHDT, CDR2 YYEEEE. The CDR3 is 14 amino acids. The CDR3 region is CASSLQGPNTEAFF. CDR3 nucleotide sequence: TGTGCCAGCAGCTTGCAGGGACCCAACACTGAAGCTTTCTTT.

The genes are TRBV10-2 and TRBJ2-2, with D perhaps being TRBD1 or TRBD2 (5 bases each). With 6 bases removed from V and 4 bases from J, the gap between germline ends came to 9 bases. CDR1 and CDR2 from the germline V gene are WSHSY and SAAADI. The CDR3 totals 13 residues. The CDR3 sequence is CASRQGVTGELFF. The CDR3 nucleotides read TGCGCCAGCAGGCAGGGAGTCACCGGGGAGCTGTTTTTT.